This T cell receptor beta chain derives from a study of tumor T cells in aggressive B-cell lymphoma. This clone was detected only a few times. Other DNA sequences of this sample code for an identical CDR3. The method was immunoSEQ multiplex PCR; TCRdb's version includes in-frame clones alone and lacks a portion of them. This table has about 3,700 clones, over 75% appearing once. Germline CDR1 is SGHRS and CDR2 is YFSETQ. The CDR3 is 14 amino acids. The trim removed 3 bases at V and 4 bases at J, leaving 4 bases unmatched. This rearrangement joins TRBV5-1 to TRBJ2-5; the match to TRBD1 covers 9 bases. The sample comprised tumor tissue. The clonotype originates from an adult with diffuse large B cell lymphoma. The chain's CDR3 is CASSSGQGRETQYF. CDR3 in DNA: TGCGCCAGCAGCTCGGGACAGGGTAGAGAGACCCAGTACTTC.